The following is a T cell receptor (beta chain) sequence with its context. Its specificity is unknown. A much more abundant neighbour one base away suggests this may be a read error. This CDR3 region has 15 residues. CDR1 is SEHNR and CDR2 is FQNEAQ in the germline V gene (reference sequence). This sample was taken from a study of molecular identifiers for immune sequencing clone quantification. Findings and caveats of the study: Spiked-in Jurkat TCR RNA corresponding to one cell was reported as detectable against 1 million or so naive cells.

Naive CD8 T cells, phenotype CD8+CD4-CCR7+CD45RA+, were sorted. Methods described previously, with TCR primers listed, were used for bulk TCR libraries. One entry per CDR3 protein results from TCRdb running MiXCR on the PCR reads. The sample has tens of thousands of distinct CDR3 sequences; 20% to 25% are singletons. V usage is TRBV7-9 and J usage is TRBJ2-5; perhaps TRBD2 as D (5 bases). Sequenced input: naive CD8+ T cells from blood, with Jurkat cell RNA spiked in. Subset defined: FACS-sorted CD8+CD4-CCR7+CD45RA+ naive T cells. The TCR comes from a human donor in good health. Some libraries in this study had Jurkat cell RNA spiked in. This CDR3 is CTSSLGGRIQETQYF. The DNA of the CDR3 is TGTACCAGCAGCTTAGGAGGCAGAATACAAGAGACCCAGTACTTC.